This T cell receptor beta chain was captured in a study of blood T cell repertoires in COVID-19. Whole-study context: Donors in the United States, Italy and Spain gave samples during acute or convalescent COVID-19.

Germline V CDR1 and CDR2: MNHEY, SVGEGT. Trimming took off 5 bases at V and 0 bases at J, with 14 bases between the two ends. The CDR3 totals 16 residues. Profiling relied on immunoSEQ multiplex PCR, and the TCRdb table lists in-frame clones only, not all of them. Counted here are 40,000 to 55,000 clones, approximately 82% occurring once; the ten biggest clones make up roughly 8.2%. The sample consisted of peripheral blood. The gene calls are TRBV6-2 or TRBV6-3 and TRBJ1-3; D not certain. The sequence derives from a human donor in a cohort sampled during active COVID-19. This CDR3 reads CASSPNTARSGNTIYF. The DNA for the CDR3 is TGTGCCAGCAGTCCCAACACAGCCCGCTCTGGAAACACCATATATTTT.